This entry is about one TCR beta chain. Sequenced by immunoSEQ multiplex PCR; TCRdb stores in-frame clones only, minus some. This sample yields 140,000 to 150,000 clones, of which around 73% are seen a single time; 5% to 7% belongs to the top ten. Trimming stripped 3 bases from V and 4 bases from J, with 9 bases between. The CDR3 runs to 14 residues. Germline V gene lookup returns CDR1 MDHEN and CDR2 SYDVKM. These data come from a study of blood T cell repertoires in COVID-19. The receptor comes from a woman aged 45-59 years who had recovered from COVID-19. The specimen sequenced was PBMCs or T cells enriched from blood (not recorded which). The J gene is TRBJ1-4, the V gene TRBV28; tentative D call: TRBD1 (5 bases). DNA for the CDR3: TGTGCCAGCAGTTTGACAGTCGGTAATGAAAAACTGTTTTTT. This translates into CASSLTVGNEKLFF.